Following are 29 T cell receptor beta chains from one sample sequenced in a study of CD8 T cells in ankylosing spondylitis. The study, taken as a whole, reports: A TCR beta motif of eight highly homologous variants appeared characteristic of ankylosing spondylitis blood.

One entry per CDR3 protein results from TCRdb running MiXCR on the 5' RACE reads. The sample includes 670,000 or so distinct CDR3 sequences, under 20% of them seen just once. The antigens of these receptors remain unknown. The specimen was blood, either unsorted or a sorted T cell fraction (not recorded which). The origin of the receptors is a male donor with ankylosing spondylitis.

The J gene is TRBJ1-1, the V gene TRBV27, with a possible D match to TRBD1 (6 bases). There are 12 residues in the CDR3. Germline V gives CDR1 MNHEY, CDR2 SMNVEV (reference sequence). V lost 5 bases, J lost 7 bases, and 11 bases lay in between. CDR3 nucleotide sequence: TGTGCCAGCAGTCCGACAGGCTTTGAAGCTTTCTTT. Its translation: CASSPTGFEAFF.

This clonotype turned up a few times. The chain couples TRBV3-1 to TRBJ1-2; weak D call: TRBD1 (6 bases). Germline V gene sequence: CDR1 LGHDT, CDR2 YNNKEL (reference sequence). V lost 4 bases and J lost 6, with 18 bases in between. The CDR3 consists of 15 residues. This chain's CDR3 is CASSLGSLQGNGYTF. The CDR3 DNA reads TGTGCCAGCAGCCTTGGGTCCTTACAGGGAAATGGCTACACCTTC.

This clonotype appeared a few times. V usage is TRBV4-1 and J usage is TRBJ2-1, with D perhaps matching TRBD2 (5 bases). This CDR3 is built from 14 residues. The ends were cut back, 7 bases at V and 7 bases at J, with 17 bases in the middle. The germline CDR1 and CDR2 sequences are MGHRA and YSYEKL. In DNA, the CDR3 is TGCGCCAGCACCAGGAAGAACGGACTTAATGAGCAGTTCTTC. Protein product: CASTRKNGLNEQFF.

The rearrangement links TRBV6-1 to TRBJ1-4, with D maybe TRBD1 (6 bases). The V end lost 6 bases, the J end lost 8 bases, and 13 bases lay between the germline ends. This CDR3 has 13 amino acids. CDR1 and CDR2 from the germline V gene are MNHNS and SASEGT. The CDR3 region is CASSLDSGEKLFF. As DNA, the CDR3 is TGTGCCAGCAGCCTGGACAGCGGAGAAAAACTGTTTTTT.

This clonotype was observed a handful of times. The V and J genes are TRBV29-1 and TRBJ1-1; 9 bases map to TRBD1. After removal of 4 bases from V and 7 bases from J, the junction contained 4 bases not matched to a gene. CDR1 and CDR2 from the germline V gene are SQVTM and ANQGSEA. This CDR3 spans 12 amino acids. CDR3 amino acids: CSVGTGEVEAFF. The CDR3 nucleotides are TGCAGCGTTGGGACAGGGGAAGTTGAAGCTTTCTTT.

The rearrangement joins TRBV12-3 or TRBV12-4 to TRBJ2-7, with a possible D match to TRBD2 (6 bases). CDR3 length: 14 amino acids. Between the trimmed V and J ends, which lost 4 bases and 8 bases, there was a span of 18 bases. CDR3 nucleotides: TGTGCCAGCAGTTCCGGACACTCGGGGGTCCAGCAGTACTTC. Protein product: CASSSGHSGVQQYF.

The V gene is TRBV4-3, the J gene TRBJ2-5; 7 bases fit TRBD2. Unmatched junction bases numbered 17, after V lost 0 bases and J lost 7 bases. This CDR3 contains 18 residues. Germline CDR1 is LGHNA and CDR2 is YSLEER. The CDR3 coding sequence is TGCGCCAGCAGCCAAGATTGGGCTAGCGGCTCCGCGTTAGGGACCCAGTACTTC. Its translation: CASSQDWASGSALGTQYF.

This clonotype appeared many times. The CDR3 region is CASSPTSGRAIETQYF. In DNA form, the CDR3 reads TGTGCCAGCAGCCCCACTAGCGGGAGGGCCATAGAGACCCAGTACTTC. The chain has TRBV6-1 and TRBJ2-5, with 13 bases fitting TRBD2. This CDR3 spans 16 amino acids. After removal of 6 bases from V and 4 bases from J, the junction contained 8 bases not matched to a gene. From germline, CDR1 is MNHNS and CDR2 SASEGT.

The J gene is TRBJ1-6, the V gene TRBV27; no firm D call. V shed 5 bases and J shed 11 bases, with 19 bases lying between them. The CDR3 consists of 15 residues. Germline V gives CDR1 MNHEY, CDR2 SMNVEV (reference sequence). In DNA form, the CDR3 reads TGTGCCAGCAGTAGCGCTACGGAAGCGATCCCACCCCTCCACTTT. As protein: CASSSATEAIPPLHF.

This chain links TRBV30 with TRBJ2-5; D assignment may be TRBD1 or TRBD2 (5 bases each). The CDR3 has 14 residues. The V gene's germline CDR1 is GTSNPN and CDR2 SVGIG (reference sequence). Trimming pared 5 bases from V and 3 bases from J, leaving 16 bases between. CDR3 sequence: CAWGLGVGKETQYF. CDR3 sequence (DNA): TGTGCCTGGGGCCTGGGGGTGGGGAAAGAGACCCAGTACTTC.

Ten or more counts support this clonotype. V usage is TRBV20-1 and J usage is TRBJ1-4; D may be TRBD1 (6 bases). The CDR3 totals 15 residues. Trimming shortened V by 0 bases and J by 11 bases, and 19 bases separated the two germline ends. The germline V gene has CDR1 DFQATT and CDR2 SNEGSKA (reference sequence). CDR3 region: CSARDARQGSGKLFF. Written as DNA, the CDR3 is TGCAGTGCTAGAGATGCCCGGCAGGGGTCCGGGAAACTGTTTTTT.

The rearrangement links TRBV20-1 to TRBJ2-3; D unclear. The germline V gene encodes CDR1 DFQATT and CDR2 SNEGSKA (reference sequence). The ends were cut back, 6 bases at V and 5 bases at J, with 9 bases in the middle. There are 11 residues in the CDR3. The CDR3 DNA reads as TGCAGTGCCATATCGGGAGATACGCAGTATTTT. It specifies CSAISGDTQYF.

This sequence joins TRBV4-1 and TRBJ2-5; D is perhaps TRBD1 or TRBD2 (6 bases each). The germline CDR1 and CDR2 sequences are MGHRA and YSYEKL. The CDR3 contains 14 residues. V lost 4 bases and J lost 4, with 13 bases in between. The CDR3 sequence: CASSPLEGGETQYF. For the CDR3, the DNA is TGCGCCAGCAGCCCGCTTGAGGGGGGAGAGACCCAGTACTTC.

This sequence joins TRBV7-3 and TRBJ2-1; D is possibly TRBD2 (5 bases). CDR3 length: 13 residues. Germline CDR1 is SGHTA and CDR2 is FQGTGA. Trimming cost V 4 bases and J 9 bases, with 13 bases left between them. The CDR3 protein is CASSSKVEGEQFF. The CDR3 DNA sequence: TGTGCCAGCAGCTCGAAGGTTGAGGGTGAGCAGTTCTTC. The full variable domain, in which reference TRBV7-3 and TRBJ2-1 provide the parts outside the CDR3, is GAGVSQTPSNKVTEKGKYVELRCDPISGHTALYWYRQSLGQGPEFLIYFQGTGAADDSGLPNDRFFAVRPEGSVSTLKIQRTERGDSAVYLCASSSKVEGEQFFGPGTRLTVL.

This clonotype was recorded only once. The V call is TRBV6-1, the J call TRBJ2-3; the D gene is possibly TRBD2 (6 bases). Trimming left V 8 bases short and J 2 bases short, with 14 bases between. CDR1 MNHNS and CDR2 SASEGT come from the germline V gene. This CDR3 spans 14 amino acids. As DNA, the CDR3 is TGTGCCAGCTATGTGGGAGGTAACACAGATACGCAGTATTTT. It translates to CASYVGGNTDTQYF.

This chain links TRBV30 with TRBJ2-1; 8 nucleotides line up with TRBD2. V was pared by 7 bases and J by 8 bases, with 19 bases of the junction left unmatched. Germline V lookup: CDR1 GTSNPN, CDR2 SVGIG (reference sequence). CDR3 length: 16 amino acids. The CDR3 bases are TGTGCCTCCAGCCCACTAGGGACCAGCGGGAGTCATGAGCAGTTCTTC. It translates to CASSPLGTSGSHEQFF.

The chain links TRBV20-1 to TRBJ2-2; D uncertain. Germline lookup yields CDR1 DFQATT and CDR2 SNEGSKA (reference sequence). The CDR3 length is 13 residues. V was clipped by 5 bases and J by 5 bases, with 12 bases between them. CDR3 residues: CSARPISTGELFF. The CDR3 coding sequence is TGCAGTGCTCGCCCTATTTCGACCGGGGAGCTGTTTTTT.

The genes are TRBV20-1 and TRBJ2-1; 14 nucleotides line up with TRBD2. The trim removed 6 bases at V and 5 bases at J, leaving 3 bases unmatched. The germline gives CDR1 DFQATT, CDR2 SNEGSKA (reference sequence). There are 14 residues in the CDR3. The CDR3 here is CSAPTSGGDNEQFF. In DNA form, the CDR3 reads TGCAGTGCCCCGACTAGCGGGGGGGACAATGAGCAGTTCTTC.

The genes are TRBV4-2 and TRBJ2-7; D not certain. The V end was cut by 0 bases, the J end by 5 bases, with 8 bases between. Germline CDR1 and CDR2: LGHNA and YNFKEQ. The length of the CDR3 is 13 residues. CDR3 DNA: TGTGCCAGCAGCCAAGAAGGGTCCCACGAGCAGTACTTC. It yields the protein CASSQEGSHEQYF.

In this sample, this clonotype turned up many times. The chain joins TRBV20-1 to TRBJ2-1; D call uncertain. CDR3 length: 14 residues. Germline loops: CDR1 DFQATT, CDR2 SNEGSKA (reference sequence). The V end was cut by 3 bases, the J end by 4 bases, with 13 bases between. CDR3 coding DNA: TGCAGTGCTAGTCCTAGTCCGGATTACAATGAGCAGTTCTTC. Protein product: CSASPSPDYNEQFF.

CDR3 in DNA: TGTGCCTGGAGTTCCCACCGGACCGCAACTAATGAAAAACTGTTTTTT. Translating it yields CAWSSHRTATNEKLFF. The chain has TRBV30 and TRBJ1-4; D is unresolved. The germline gives CDR1 GTSNPN, CDR2 SVGIG (reference sequence). This CDR3 has 16 residues. The V and J ends lost 2 bases and 0 bases respectively, with 13 bases between them.

This clonotype appeared a few times. The rearrangement uses TRBV29-1 and TRBJ2-1; 13 bases fit TRBD2. The length of the CDR3 is 13 residues. V lost 7 bases, J lost 12 bases, and 9 bases stayed unmatched. Per germline, CDR1 SQVTM and CDR2 ANQGSEA. The CDR3 region has the DNA TGCAGCGGGGGTGGACTAGCGGGAGCCAGGCAGTTCTTC. Translation gives CSGGGLAGARQFF.

The V call is TRBV4-3, the J call TRBJ1-1; D gene unclear. Germline V gene data show CDR1 as LGHNA and CDR2 as YSLEER. CDR3 length equals 13 residues. Trimming took off 5 bases at V and 8 bases at J, with 15 bases between the two ends. The CDR3 region has the DNA TGCGCCAGCAGCGGGCCTGGTGGCAGCGAAGCTTTCTTT. Its protein is CASSGPGGSEAFF.

As DNA, the CDR3 is TGTGCCAGCAGTTTAGCGGGGGCAGTTGAGCAGTTCTTC. This sequence encodes CASSLAGAVEQFF. This sequence joins TRBV12-3 or TRBV12-4 and TRBJ2-1; perhaps TRBD1 as D (6 bases). V was shortened by 0 bases and J by 9 bases, with 9 bases between the two germline ends. The CDR3 consists of 13 residues.

The sample holds a few counts of this clonotype. CDR3 DNA: TGCGCCAGCAGCCAAGGGAAGTTGAACACTGAAGCTTTCTTT. Residues: CASSQGKLNTEAFF. This sequence joins TRBV4-1 and TRBJ1-1; no reliable D call. V lost 1 base and J 0 bases, leaving 6 bases between the germline ends. The CDR3 contains 14 residues. The germline CDR1 and CDR2 sequences are MGHRA and YSYEKL.

The gene calls are TRBV12-3 or TRBV12-4 and TRBJ2-3; tentatively, D is TRBD2 (6 bases). Trimming cost V 7 bases and J 6 bases, with 20 bases left between them. The CDR3 sequence is 15 residues long. DNA for the CDR3: TGTGCCAGCACCTCATGGAGGGCGGACTCGGATACGCAGTATTTT. This codes for CASTSWRADSDTQYF.

The gene calls are TRBV5-5 and TRBJ1-6, with a tentative D call TRBD1 (6 bases). Deletions cut 6 bases from V and 9 bases from J, with 13 bases between. Per germline, CDR1 SGHKS and CDR2 YYEKEE (reference sequence). The CDR3 covers 13 residues. The DNA for the CDR3 is TGTGCCAGCACCACAGGGAAGACTTCACCCCTCCACTTT. Amino acids: CASTTGKTSPLHF.

This clonotype was observed a handful of times. This chain connects TRBV12-3 or TRBV12-4 to TRBJ2-1; possibly TRBD1 or TRBD2 for D (5 bases each). The CDR3 covers 14 residues. V lost 6 bases to trimming and J lost 2 bases, with 11 bases between them. CDR3 nucleotide sequence: TGTGCCAGCAGGAGTATGGGGGCCTACAATGAGCAGTTCTTC. It specifies CASRSMGAYNEQFF.

The J gene is TRBJ2-1, the V gene TRBV20-1; the D gene could be TRBD1 or TRBD2 (5 bases each). The CDR3 covers 14 residues. Germline CDR1 is DFQATT and CDR2 is SNEGSKA (reference sequence). The V end lost 1 base, the J end lost 2 bases, and 9 bases lay between the germline ends. The CDR3 region has the DNA TGCAGTGCTAGAGGATGGGGGACCTACAATGAGCAGTTCTTC. Amino acid sequence: CSARGWGTYNEQFF.